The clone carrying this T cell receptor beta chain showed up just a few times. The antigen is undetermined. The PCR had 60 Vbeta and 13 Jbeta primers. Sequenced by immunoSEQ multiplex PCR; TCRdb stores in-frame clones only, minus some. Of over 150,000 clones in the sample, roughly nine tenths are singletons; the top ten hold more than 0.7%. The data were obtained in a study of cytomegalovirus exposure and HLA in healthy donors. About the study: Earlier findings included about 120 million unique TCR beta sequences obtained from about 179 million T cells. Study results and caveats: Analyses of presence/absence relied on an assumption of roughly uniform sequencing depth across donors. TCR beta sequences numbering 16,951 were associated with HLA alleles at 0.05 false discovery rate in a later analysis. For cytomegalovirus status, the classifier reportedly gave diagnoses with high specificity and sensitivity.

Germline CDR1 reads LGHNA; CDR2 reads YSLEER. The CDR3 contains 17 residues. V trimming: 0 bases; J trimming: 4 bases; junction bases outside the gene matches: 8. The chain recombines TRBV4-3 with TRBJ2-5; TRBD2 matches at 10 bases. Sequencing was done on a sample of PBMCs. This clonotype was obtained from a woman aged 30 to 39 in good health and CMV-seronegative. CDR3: CASSQDAQRGGRETQYF. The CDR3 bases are TGCGCCAGCAGCCAAGATGCCCAGCGGGGGGGCCGAGAGACCCAGTACTTC.